This T cell receptor (beta chain) was found in a study of cytotoxic CD8 clonotypes in ibrutinib-treated CLL. Overall study context: In all, about a dozen patients were relapsed/refractory, around 15 were treatment-naive and around 17 were IGHV unmutated.

The authors obtained roughly 1.8 micrograms of genomic DNA from cryopreserved PBMCs for TCR beta libraries. Sequenced by immunoSEQ multiplex PCR; TCRdb stores in-frame clones only, minus some. Of about 120,000 clones listed, 58% are singletons. There are 13 residues in the CDR3. Germline loops: CDR1 SQVTM, CDR2 ANQGSEA. The V gene lost 8 bases and the J gene lost 3 bases, with 16 bases spanning the gap. This chain links TRBV29-1 with TRBJ1-1; perhaps TRBD1 as D (5 bases). The specimen comprised PBMCs, sampled after 24 months of ibrutinib treatment. This TCR came from a human donor with chronic lymphocytic leukemia. The CDR3: CSTGGTKDTEAFF. CDR3 DNA sequence: TGCAGCACGGGGGGGACGAAAGACACTGAAGCTTTCTTT.